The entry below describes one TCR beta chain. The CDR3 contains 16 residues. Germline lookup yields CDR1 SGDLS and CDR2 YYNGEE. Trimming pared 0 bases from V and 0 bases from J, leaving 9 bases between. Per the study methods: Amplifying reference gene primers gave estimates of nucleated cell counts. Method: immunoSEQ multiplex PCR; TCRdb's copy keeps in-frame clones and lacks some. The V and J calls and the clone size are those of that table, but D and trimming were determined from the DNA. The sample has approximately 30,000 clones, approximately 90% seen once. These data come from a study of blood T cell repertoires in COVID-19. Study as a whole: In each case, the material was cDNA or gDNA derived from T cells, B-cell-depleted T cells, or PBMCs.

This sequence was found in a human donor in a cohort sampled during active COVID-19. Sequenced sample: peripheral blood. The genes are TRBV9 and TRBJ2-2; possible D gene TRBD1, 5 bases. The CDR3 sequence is CASSVGGVPNTGELFF. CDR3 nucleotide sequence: TGTGCCAGCAGCGTAGGGGGCGTCCCGAACACCGGGGAGCTGTTTTTT.